The sample holds many counts of the clone carrying this TCR beta chain. What it binds is unknown. A 3' RACE protocol on RNA, with unique molecular identifiers, produced the TCR library. Each CDR3 protein gets one entry after TCRdb re-called the 3' RACE reads with MiXCR. This table has about 89,000 distinct CDR3 sequences, approximately 6.9% appearing once. The data originate from a study of HIV-infected children after antiretroviral therapy interruption. Across the whole study: EBV and CMV exposure was recorded in most children. For the interruption arm, samples span week 0 through about 3 years after study end.

Whole-study results and caveats: Minor non-naive CD45RA+ populations, like EMRA or stem memory, might contaminate naive sorts.

This CDR3 is built from 13 residues. V was trimmed by 3 bases and J by 8 bases, leaving 11 bases between them. Germline CDR1 reads ENHRY; CDR2 reads SYGVKD. Stated treatment: PENTA 11 planned treatment interruption arm or continuous ART arm. Cryopreserved PBMC samples required at least 5 million viable cells. This chain links TRBV10-3 with TRBJ2-4; tentative D call: TRBD2 (6 bases). This sequence originates from a pool of human donors with HIV. The sequences come from CD45RA+ CD4+ T cells from PBMCs, pooled from several time points, collected from a donor given antiretroviral therapy, either interrupted or continuous. Described subset: naive CD4+ CD45RA+ CD45RO- T cells. CDR3 in amino acids: CAISEGSGDIQYF. CDR3 in DNA: TGTGCCATCAGTGAAGGTTCGGGGGACATTCAGTACTTC.